This T cell receptor (beta chain) was identified in a study of blood T cells in healthy people across ages. Study-wide results and limits: PBMCs were not sorted, which prevented a conclusive comparison of naive versus antigen-experienced cells. The diversity estimates, figures obtained from one million T cells, were considered underestimates. Older individuals had lower TCR beta diversity per million T cells (the decline was roughly linear). In the absence of known donor CMV status, changes in expanded clonotypes were possibly confounded.

Germline V gene lookup returns CDR1 SQVTM and CDR2 ANQGSEA. The CDR3 totals 12 residues. V lost 8 bases and J 5 bases, leaving 14 bases between the germline ends. A sample-barcoded 5' primer and a J-beta primer mix were used in a second PCR of roughly 7 to 11 cycles. MiXCR was run by TCRdb on the 5' RACE reads, yielding one entry per CDR3 protein. Of 650,000 to 950,000 distinct CDR3 sequences listed, under 45% are singletons. As concerns this clonotype: The antigen remains undetermined.

Specimen: blood. This chain uses TRBV29-1 with TRBJ2-3; a weak D match, TRBD2 (6 bases). The receptor's source is a man in his 60s in good health. CDR3 coding DNA: TGCAGCACCCGCGGAGGGGTAGATACGCAGTATTTT. This gives the protein CSTRGGVDTQYF.